The source of this T cell receptor beta chain is a study of blood T cells in healthy people across ages. A sample-barcoded 5' primer and a J-beta primer mix were used in a second PCR of roughly 7 to 12 cycles. One entry per CDR3 protein results from TCRdb running MiXCR on the 5' RACE reads. The sample holds about 1.4 million distinct CDR3 sequences, 59% seen once. CDR1 is MGHRA, CDR2 YSYEKL, per germline. J gave up 2 bases and V 0 bases, and 6 bases lay outside the gene matches. The CDR3 is made up of 17 amino acids. Every sample yielded at least 6.5 million isolated PBMCs. This TCR was sampled from a man younger than 35 in good health. V and J are TRBV4-1 and TRBJ2-7; 11 bases map to TRBD2. Specimen: blood. CDR3 nucleotide sequence: TGCGCCAGCAGCCAAGAGTTTCTAGCGGGGGGAACCTACGAGCAGTACTTC. Amino acids: CASSQEFLAGGTYEQYF.